These 31 T cell receptor beta chains were all obtained from the same sample, sequenced in a study of T-cell reconstitution after alpha-beta-depleted transplantation in children. The TCRbeta library incorporated unique molecular identifiers. TCRdb recomputed calls from the PCR reads with MiXCR, one row per CDR3 protein. The repertoire holds approximately 350,000 distinct CDR3 sequences, about 14% seen once, with 4.3% in the top ten. Sequenced material: PBMCs, taken from the stem cell graft. The receptor set was obtained from a human donor who donated a stem cell graft to a child with Fanconi anemia.

This clonotype was detected a few times. The chain has TRBV20-1 and TRBJ2-5; 9 bases fit TRBD1. V lost 6 bases, J lost 4 bases, and 9 bases stayed unmatched. This CDR3 has 14 amino acids. Germline V gene sequence: CDR1 DFQATT, CDR2 SNEGSKA (reference sequence). CDR3 residues: CSALLQGAGETQYF. DNA for the CDR3: TGCAGTGCGTTATTACAGGGGGCGGGAGAGACCCAGTACTTC.

The CDR3: CASSLGVFTDTQYF. As DNA, the CDR3 is TGTGCCAGCAGCTTGGGAGTCTTCACAGATACGCAGTATTTT. The V call is TRBV5-4, the J call TRBJ2-3; D uncertain. V was clipped by 0 bases and J by 2 bases, with 7 bases between them. This CDR3 region has 14 residues. Germline V lookup: CDR1 SGHNT, CDR2 YYREEE (reference sequence).

This clonotype was counted at least ten times. The chain uses TRBV12-3 or TRBV12-4 and TRBJ2-4; TRBD2 matches 15 bases. CDR3 length: 20 residues. Trimming at V came to 4 bases and at J to 1 base, leaving 11 bases not matched to a gene. This CDR3 reads CASSSLRTSGGAGAKNIQYF. CDR3 nucleotide sequence: TGTGCCAGCAGTTCCCTCCGGACTAGCGGGGGGGCAGGGGCCAAAAACATTCAGTACTTC.

In its sample, this clonotype was seen many times. Written as DNA, the CDR3 is TGTGCCAGCAGCAGAACAGGGTTCTACGAGCAGTACTTC. Its protein product is CASSRTGFYEQYF. The V gene is TRBV6-2 or TRBV6-3, the J gene TRBJ2-7; possibly TRBD1 for D (6 bases). V was trimmed by 6 bases and J by 3 bases, leaving 12 bases between them. Germline CDR1 is MNHEY and CDR2 is SVGEGT. The CDR3 totals 13 residues.

This clonotype has at least ten counts. V is TRBV20-1 and J is TRBJ2-1; 14 bases align to TRBD2. The V gene end was trimmed by 5 bases and the J gene end by 8 bases; junction bases not matched to a gene: 5. The CDR3 contains 14 residues. Germline V gives CDR1 DFQATT, CDR2 SNEGSKA (reference sequence). CDR3 loop: CSAETSGGAHEQFF. CDR3 sequence (DNA): TGCAGTGCTGAGACTAGCGGGGGGGCCCATGAGCAGTTCTTC.

This chain joins TRBV7-9 and TRBJ2-3, with 7 positions matching TRBD1. J gave up 5 bases and V 2 bases, and 7 bases lay outside the gene matches. The V gene's germline CDR1 is SEHNR and CDR2 FQNEAQ (reference sequence). This CDR3 is built from 15 residues. The CDR3 protein is CASSLLQGEEDTQYF. The CDR3 DNA follows: TGTGCCAGCAGCTTATTGCAGGGGGAAGAAGATACGCAGTATTTT.

The chain has TRBV5-1 and TRBJ2-4; D might be TRBD1 or TRBD2, each matching 5 bases. Trimming took off 7 bases at V and 2 bases at J, with 13 bases between the two ends. This CDR3 comprises 14 residues. Germline V gene sequence: CDR1 SGHRS, CDR2 YFSETQ. The CDR3 is CASSGGGPKNIQYF. As DNA, the CDR3 is TGCGCCAGCTCTGGTGGGGGACCCAAAAACATTCAGTACTTC.

V is TRBV5-6 and J is TRBJ2-7; tentatively, D is TRBD1 (5 bases). There are 16 residues in the CDR3. In germline, CDR1 is SGHDT, CDR2 YYEEEE. The germline V and J ends were trimmed by 0 bases and 2 bases, with 15 bases remaining between them. Here the CDR3 reads CASSLATIQETYEQYV. The CDR3 DNA sequence: TGTGCCAGCAGCTTGGCCACGATACAGGAGACCTACGAGCAGTACGTC.

At least ten counts were recorded for this clonotype. The chain employs TRBV5-1 and TRBJ2-1; weak D call: TRBD2 (6 bases). Trimming removed 2 bases from V and 7 bases from J, with 19 bases in between. CDR1 SGHRS and CDR2 YFSETQ come from the germline V gene. The CDR3 is 16 residues long. The CDR3 here is CASSLAGQVGFNEQFF. CDR3 coding DNA: TGCGCCAGCAGCTTAGCGGGTCAGGTCGGTTTTAATGAGCAGTTCTTC.

This clonotype appeared many times. The chain is built from TRBV10-3 and TRBJ2-3; a weak D match, TRBD1 (6 bases). Germline V gene lookup returns CDR1 ENHRY and CDR2 SYGVKD. CDR3 length equals 13 residues. V lost 6 bases and J 7 bases, leaving 14 bases between the germline ends. The CDR3 loop is CAIRDSLTYTQYF. CDR3 nucleotides: TGTGCCATCAGGGACAGCCTCACGTATACGCAGTATTTT.

This clonotype was detected many times. CDR3 coding DNA: TGCGCCAGCAGTGAAGGAACGAGGGAGACCCAGTACTTC. Its translation is CASSEGTRETQYF. This chain uses TRBV10-1 with TRBJ2-5; no definite D call. Germline CDR1 WNHNN, CDR2 SYGVQD (reference sequence). The CDR3 has 13 amino acids. V was trimmed by 3 bases and J by 5 bases, leaving 10 bases between them.

This clonotype was counted only a few times. The chain employs TRBV6-5 and TRBJ1-1, with D perhaps TRBD1 (5 bases). The germline CDR1 and CDR2 sequences are MNHEY and SVGAGI. The CDR3 extends over 14 amino acids. The V end was cut by 5 bases, the J end by 5 bases, with 15 bases between. The chain's CDR3 is CASSPSVGRTEAFF. The CDR3 DNA reads as TGTGCCAGCAGTCCGTCGGTGGGGCGGACTGAAGCTTTCTTT.

This clonotype was seen a few times. The chain employs TRBV12-3 or TRBV12-4 and TRBJ1-5; no reliable D call. Trimming removed 4 bases at V and 5 bases at J, with 15 bases between. The CDR3 length is 15 residues. The CDR3 loop reads CASSSGLTGDQPQHF. CDR3 coding DNA: TGTGCCAGCAGTTCAGGACTGACTGGGGATCAGCCCCAGCATTTT.

At least ten counts were recorded for this clonotype. V and J are TRBV9 and TRBJ1-3; 7 bases fit TRBD1. Germline CDR1 reads SGDLS; CDR2 reads YYNGEE. J was trimmed by 0 bases and V by 3 bases; bases with no gene match: 9. CDR3 length equals 17 residues. The CDR3 loop reads CASSATIGTASGNTIYF. The DNA for the CDR3 is TGTGCCAGCAGCGCCACAATTGGGACAGCCTCTGGAAACACCATATATTTT.

This clonotype was detected ten times or more. Written as DNA, the CDR3 is TGTGCCAGCACCCTGACGGAGGGAGGCACTGAAGCTTTCTTT. This sequence encodes CASTLTEGGTEAFF. The chain employs TRBV5-5 and TRBJ1-1; D gene uncertain. Trimming cost V 6 bases and J 4 bases, with 16 bases left between them. Per germline, CDR1 SGHKS and CDR2 YYEKEE (reference sequence). The CDR3 consists of 14 residues.

This clonotype turned up a few times. The V gene is TRBV7-2, the J gene TRBJ2-2, with 10 bases aligning to TRBD2. V shed 3 bases, J shed 4 bases, and the junction held 2 bases outside the gene matches. The CDR3 is made up of 15 amino acids. Germline V gene lookup returns CDR1 SGHTA and CDR2 FQGNSA. The DNA for the CDR3 is TGTGCCAGCAGCTTCAGCGGGGGGGCCACCGGGGAGCTGTTTTTT. As protein: CASSFSGGATGELFF.

Only a few counts were recorded for this clonotype. The rearrangement uses TRBV29-1 and TRBJ2-7; 7 bases map to TRBD2. The V gene end was trimmed by 0 bases and the J gene end by 5 bases; junction bases not matched to a gene: 13. The CDR3 covers 16 residues. The germline CDR1 and CDR2 sequences are SQVTM and ANQGSEA. CDR3 protein: CSVEDDSWEGRHEQYF. The CDR3 nucleotides read TGCAGCGTTGAAGATGATAGCTGGGAGGGTCGGCACGAGCAGTACTTC.

This clonotype was observed at least ten times. J is TRBJ2-1 and V is TRBV6-2 or TRBV6-3; a possible D gene is TRBD2 (5 bases). The germline V gene encodes CDR1 MNHEY and CDR2 SVGEGT. The CDR3 covers 15 residues. V lost 4 bases to trimming and J lost 8 bases, with 18 bases between them. Written as DNA, the CDR3 is TGTGCCAGCAGTTTGGTTTCCCTAGCAGGAGATGAGCAGTTCTTC. Protein: CASSLVSLAGDEQFF.

The table lists this clonotype with many counts. The rearrangement uses TRBV20-1 and TRBJ2-3; 13 bases map to TRBD2. V lost 3 bases to trimming and J lost 6 bases; unmatched junction nucleotides: 12. Per germline, CDR1 DFQATT and CDR2 SNEGSKA (reference sequence). The CDR3 covers 17 residues. Here the CDR3 reads CSASTQRLAGGMDTQYF. Here the CDR3 DNA reads TGCAGTGCTAGTACCCAACGACTAGCGGGGGGAATGGATACGCAGTATTTT.

This clonotype has only a few counts. V is TRBV7-2 and J is TRBJ2-5, with unresolved D. CDR1 SGHTA and CDR2 FQGNSA come from the germline V gene. V lost 3 bases and J 9 bases, leaving 14 bases between the germline ends. The CDR3 consists of 13 residues. The CDR3 spells CASSFERRQSQYF. In nucleotides, the CDR3 is TGTGCCAGCAGCTTTGAGCGAAGGCAGTCCCAGTACTTC.

The rearrangement uses TRBV7-8 and TRBJ2-3; 10 positions match TRBD2. The CDR3 has 17 residues. CDR1 is SGHVS, CDR2 FQNEAQ, per germline. After removal of 6 bases from V and 2 bases from J, the junction contained 11 bases not matched to a gene. CDR3 loop: CASRLLPAGGFTDTQYF. The DNA of the CDR3 is TGTGCCAGCAGATTATTACCAGCGGGGGGGTTCACAGATACGCAGTATTTT.

The chain links TRBV7-9 to TRBJ1-2; D is uncertain. The CDR3 runs to 12 residues. With 1 base removed from V and 4 bases from J, the gap between germline ends came to 4 bases. Germline CDR1 reads SEHNR; CDR2 reads FQNEAQ (reference sequence). This CDR3 reads CASSLGVYGYTF. Written as DNA, the CDR3 is TGTGCCAGCAGCTTAGGAGTCTATGGCTACACCTTC. The full variable domain, rest sourced from reference TRBV7-9 and TRBJ1-2, is DTGVSQNPRHKITKRGQNVTFRCDPISEHNRLYWYRQTLGQGPEFLTYFQNEAQLEKSRLLSDRFSAERPKGSFSTLEIQRTEQGDSAMYLCASSLGVYGYTFGSGTRLTVV.

This clonotype turned up a few times. This rearrangement joins TRBV19 to TRBJ2-2, with 14 positions matching TRBD2. The CDR3 runs to 17 residues. Unmatched junction bases numbered 9, after V lost 7 bases and J lost 5 bases. The germline gives CDR1 LNHDA, CDR2 SQIVND (reference sequence). CDR3 nucleotide sequence: TGTGCCAGTACAAGGACTAGCGGGGGGCGGAAGACCGGGGAGCTGTTTTTT. Amino acid sequence: CASTRTSGGRKTGELFF. Looking up the rest from reference TRBV19 and TRBJ2-2 gives the full variable domain: DGGITQSPKYLFRKEGQNVTLSCEQNLNHDAMYWYRQDPGQGLRLIYYSQIVNDFQKGDIAEGYSVSREKKESFPLTVTSAQKNPTAFYLCASTRTSGGRKTGELFFGEGSRLTVL.

The chain combines TRBV10-3 with TRBJ1-1; 11 bases map to TRBD1. This CDR3 region has 15 residues. V lost 7 bases, J lost 4 bases, and 8 bases stayed unmatched. Per the germline V gene, CDR1 is ENHRY and CDR2 is SYGVKD. Here the CDR3 DNA reads TGTGCCATCATGGATGGACAGGGGGCGGGCACTGAAGCTTTCTTT. The encoded protein is CAIMDGQGAGTEAFF.

This clonotype appeared many times. The chain joins TRBV6-5 to TRBJ2-1; TRBD2 aligns across 12 bases. CDR3 length: 17 residues. V lost 2 bases and J lost 10; bases outside the gene matches: 12. Germline CDR1 MNHEY, CDR2 SVGAGI. The CDR3: CASSYLTTSGGLGEQFF. CDR3 sequence (DNA): TGTGCCAGCAGTTACCTTACCACTAGCGGGGGGTTAGGGGAGCAGTTCTTC.

This clonotype was detected only a few times. J is TRBJ1-1 and V is TRBV19; tentative D call: TRBD1 (5 bases). In germline, CDR1 is LNHDA, CDR2 SQIVND (reference sequence). This CDR3 comprises 12 residues. Trimming left V 6 bases short and J 9 bases short, with 14 bases between. The CDR3 DNA sequence: TGTGCCAGTAGCCCTGGGACGGCGAAAGCTTTCTTT. This encodes CASSPGTAKAFF.

The CDR3 nucleotides read TGTGCCAGCTCACCATCCCCCGCTGCGCGGGGGGTAAAGGATACGCAGTATTTT. Amino acids: CASSPSPAARGVKDTQYF. The V gene is TRBV18, the J gene TRBJ2-3; 8 bases align to TRBD2. The CDR3 covers 18 residues. The germline gives CDR1 KGHSH, CDR2 LQKENI. The ends lost 2 bases at V and 6 bases at J; junction bases unmatched: 16.

The V and J genes are TRBV5-5 and TRBJ1-1, with D unclear. CDR3 length: 14 amino acids. Per the germline V gene, CDR1 is SGHKS and CDR2 is YYEKEE (reference sequence). Trimming cost V 2 bases and J 2 bases, with 10 bases left between them. As DNA, the CDR3 is TGTGCCAGCAGCTTTAGGTTCCCCAACACTGAAGCTTTCTTT. Translation gives CASSFRFPNTEAFF.

This clonotype was counted a few times. This chain uses TRBV6-2 or TRBV6-3 with TRBJ2-7, with 9 bases lining up with TRBD1. Germline CDR1 is MNHEY and CDR2 is SVGEGT. Trimming removed 6 bases from V and 9 bases from J; junction bases left unmatched: 9. This CDR3 has 13 amino acids. CDR3 amino acids: CASRIRDRVGQYF. CDR3 nucleotides: TGTGCCAGCAGAATCCGGGACAGGGTCGGGCAGTACTTC.

The J gene is TRBJ2-5, the V gene TRBV5-1; D may correspond to TRBD1 or TRBD2 (5 bases each). Germline CDR1 SGHRS, CDR2 YFSETQ. V lost 5 bases and J lost 0, with 17 bases in between. CDR3 length equals 16 residues. CDR3 in amino acids: CASSLGDLLYQETQYF. The CDR3 nucleotides are TGCGCCAGCAGTCTAGGGGACCTCCTGTACCAAGAGACCCAGTACTTC.

This clonotype was counted many times. The chain joins TRBV2 to TRBJ2-5; 10 bases match TRBD1. This CDR3 has 13 amino acids. V shed 8 bases, J shed 4 bases, and the junction held 4 bases outside the gene matches. Germline CDR1 is SNHLY and CDR2 is FYNNEI. The CDR3 here is CASYGTGVETQYF. The CDR3 DNA reads TGTGCCAGCTACGGGACAGGGGTAGAGACCCAGTACTTC.